The present entry profiles one T cell receptor beta chain with its context. These data are taken from a study of T cell changes during pregnancy in multiple sclerosis. Germline V lookup: CDR1 KGHSH, CDR2 LQKENI. Losses at the gene ends were 1 base for V and 3 bases for J; bases not matched to a gene: 8. The CDR3 has 17 residues. The table came from immunoSEQ multiplex PCR; TCRdb's copy has only in-frame clones and leaves some out. The table lists around 72,000 clones, 75% to 95% of them singletons. Sequenced here: peripheral blood, sampled in the third trimester of pregnancy. The TCR was taken from a female donor in good health, enrolled as a control in a pregnancy study. This chain links TRBV18 with TRBJ1-2; 10 nucleotides match TRBD1. CDR3 amino acids: CASSPLLMGTGDYGYTF. In DNA, the CDR3 is TGTGCCAGCTCACCACTGTTGATGGGGACAGGGGACTATGGCTACACCTTC.